These 29 T cell receptor beta chains were all obtained from the same sample, sequenced in a study of blood T cell repertoires in COVID-19. Clones were sequenced by immunoSEQ multiplex PCR, and TCRdb holds only the in-frame ones, with some missing. The sample includes 150,000 to 200,000 clones, around 83% of them seen just once. The sample was PBMCs or T cells enriched from blood (not recorded which). These receptors were obtained from a woman between 25 and 40 years old who had been exposed to COVID-19.

This clone was observed a handful of times. The chain couples TRBV4-3 to TRBJ2-3; TRBD2 matches 12 bases. The V gene's germline CDR1 is LGHNA and CDR2 YSLEER. The CDR3 is 16 amino acids. J was trimmed by 5 bases and V by 5 bases; bases with no gene match: 8. The CDR3 coding sequence is TGCGCCAGCAGCGGGACGTCTAGCGGGGGGGGAGATACGCAGTATTTT. Its translation: CASSGTSSGGGDTQYF.

The chain uses TRBV4-1 and TRBJ2-7, with D possibly TRBD1 on 6 matching bases. The CDR3 runs to 16 residues. V was clipped by 4 bases and J by 0 bases, with 16 bases between them. Germline V gene data show CDR1 as MGHRA and CDR2 as YSYEKL. CDR3 loop: CASSLNTGTTSYEQYF. CDR3 coding DNA: TGCGCCAGCAGCCTGAACACCGGGACAACCTCCTACGAGCAGTACTTC.

CDR3 DNA sequence: TGTGCCAGCAGTTACGGGACAGAATATGGCTACACCTTC. This encodes CASSYGTEYGYTF. The chain joins TRBV6-6 to TRBJ1-2, with TRBD1 matching 7 bases. Germline trimming cut 2 bases from V and 5 bases from J; bases unmatched to any gene: 2. The CDR3 is made up of 13 amino acids. The germline V gene encodes CDR1 MNHNY and CDR2 SVGAGI (reference sequence).

This clone was recorded once. The chain has TRBV11-2 and TRBJ1-2; 10 nucleotides align to TRBD1. The trim removed 5 bases at V and 6 bases at J, leaving 9 bases unmatched. CDR3 length: 15 residues. Per germline, CDR1 SGHAT and CDR2 FQNNGV. CDR3 sequence: CASSAPGTGVDGYTF. The CDR3, as DNA: TGTGCCAGCAGCGCTCCCGGGACAGGGGTGGATGGCTACACCTTC.

The chain employs TRBV29-1 and TRBJ1-2; D may be TRBD1 (6 bases). There are 15 residues in the CDR3. Germline CDR1 reads SQVTM; CDR2 reads ANQGSEA. V lost 6 bases and J 0 bases, leaving 17 bases between the germline ends. CDR3 nucleotides: TGCAGCGTGGATCCTCAGGGGACCTCTAACTATGGCTACACCTTC. Translated: CSVDPQGTSNYGYTF.

The genes are TRBV18 and TRBJ2-5, with D uncertain. The length of the CDR3 is 13 residues. V gave up 3 bases and J gave up 5 bases, with 10 bases separating them. Germline V gene lookup returns CDR1 KGHSH and CDR2 LQKENI. CDR3 DNA sequence: TGTGCCAGCTCACCCTCACTTGAGGAGACCCAGTACTTC. The encoded protein is CASSPSLEETQYF.

The chain couples TRBV4-3 to TRBJ2-3; the D gene is possibly TRBD1 (6 bases). The germline V and J ends were trimmed by 5 bases and 0 bases, with 18 bases remaining between them. The CDR3 extends over 17 amino acids. Germline assignment: CDR1 LGHNA and CDR2 YSLEER. The CDR3 DNA is TGCGCCAGCAGCGAAGGGAAGGGGGACCTAAGCACAGATACGCAGTATTTT. Its translation is CASSEGKGDLSTDTQYF.

This chain joins TRBV9 and TRBJ2-6, with 11 bases that match TRBD1. This CDR3 is 18 amino acids long. V was clipped by 3 bases and J by 1 base; unmatched bases: 6. CDR1 SGDLS and CDR2 YYNGEE come from the germline V gene. In DNA, the CDR3 is TGTGCCAGCAGCGAACGGACAGGGGGCGCATCTGGGGCCAACGTCCTGACTTTC. Translated: CASSERTGGASGANVLTF.

A remark on this clone: Other DNA sequences in the sample encode the same CDR3. This chain links TRBV4-1 with TRBJ1-1; 7 nucleotides agree with TRBD1. J gave up 5 bases and V 0 bases, and 0 bases lay outside the gene matches. The CDR3 runs 13 residues. CDR1 and CDR2 (germline): MGHRA, YSYEKL. The CDR3 here is CASSQDRGTEAFF. CDR3 DNA: TGCGCCAGCAGCCAAGACAGGGGGACTGAAGCTTTCTTT.

V gene TRBV2 combines with J gene TRBJ1-2; D is perhaps TRBD1 (6 bases). CDR1 and CDR2 (germline): SNHLY, FYNNEI. V was shortened by 4 bases and J by 4 bases, with 16 bases between the two germline ends. The CDR3 runs 15 residues. As DNA, the CDR3 is TGTGCCAGCAGTGTGGCGACAGGACCTGCCTATGGCTACACCTTC. This translates into CASSVATGPAYGYTF. Full variable domain (rest looked up from reference TRBV2 and TRBJ1-2): EPEVTQTPSHQVTQMGQEVILRCVPISNHLYFYWYRQILGQKVEFLVSFYNNEISEKSEIFDDQFSVERPDGSNFTLKIRSTKLEDSAMYFCASSVATGPAYGYTFGSGTRLTVV.

This clone was seen only a few times. The rearrangement uses TRBV4-3 and TRBJ2-3; TRBD2 matches 10 bases. The V segment lost 2 bases and the J segment 4 bases; nucleotides outside the gene matches: 6. The CDR3 is 16 amino acids. Germline CDR1 reads LGHNA; CDR2 reads YSLEER. The CDR3 spells CASSQFASGGADTQYF. The CDR3 DNA is TGCGCCAGCAGCCAATTTGCTAGCGGGGGCGCAGATACGCAGTATTTT.

V is TRBV7-9 and J is TRBJ2-3; TRBD2 aligns across 9 bases. Germline-derived CDR1 and CDR2 are SEHNR and FQNEAQ (reference sequence). The CDR3 length is 19 residues. V gave up 0 bases and J gave up 1 base; unmatched junction bases: 11. The CDR3 nucleotides read TGTGCCAGCAGCTTAGCGTCTTTGGATGTAGCGGGGGGCACAGATACGCAGTATTTT. Translating it yields CASSLASLDVAGGTDTQYF.

The CDR3 nucleotides are TGTGCCTGGAGTTTGGGACAGGGGTCCGGGGCCAACGTCCTGACTTTC. It yields the protein CAWSLGQGSGANVLTF. The gene calls are TRBV30 and TRBJ2-6, with 10 bases fitting TRBD1. V trimming: 2 bases; J trimming: 4 bases; junction bases outside the gene matches: 5. The CDR3 runs to 16 residues. Germline V lookup: CDR1 GTSNPN, CDR2 SVGIG (reference sequence).

J is TRBJ1-5 and V is TRBV6-6, with TRBD1 as a possible D gene (6 bases). From germline, CDR1 is MNHNY and CDR2 SVGAGI (reference sequence). V lost 5 bases and J 0 bases, leaving 17 bases between the germline ends. The CDR3 runs to 17 residues. CDR3 DNA: TGTGCCAGCAGTCCCACAGGGAACCCTTATAGCAATCAGCCCCAGCATTTT. This encodes CASSPTGNPYSNQPQHF.

By its share, this clone is medium-sized. The genes are TRBV5-5 and TRBJ2-7; TRBD2 aligns across 7 bases. Germline CDR1 SGHKS, CDR2 YYEKEE (reference sequence). The CDR3 has 15 residues. After removal of 2 bases from V and 5 bases from J, the junction contained 10 bases not matched to a gene. The CDR3 bases are TGTGCCAGCAGCTTAGGCGGTCGGGAGGTGGACGAGCAGTACTTC. This sequence encodes CASSLGGREVDEQYF. Full variable domain (rest looked up from reference TRBV5-5 and TRBJ2-7): DAGVTQSPTHLIKTRGQQVTLRCSPISGHKSVSWYQQVLGQGPQFIFQYYEKEERGRGNFPDRFSARQFPNYSSELNVNALLLGDSALYLCASSLGGREVDEQYFGPGTRLTVT.

The chain is built from TRBV5-1 and TRBJ2-7, with D possibly being TRBD1 (6 bases). V dropped 2 bases and J dropped 3 bases, with 15 bases sitting between them. The CDR3 consists of 15 residues. In germline, CDR1 is SGHRS, CDR2 YFSETQ. Written as DNA, the CDR3 is TGCGCCAGCAGCTTCTCACCTGGGGACAACTACGAGCAGTACTTC. It specifies CASSFSPGDNYEQYF.

This clone has only a few counts. This chain uses TRBV7-9 with TRBJ2-7; the match to TRBD1 covers 9 bases. In germline, CDR1 is SEHNR, CDR2 FQNEAQ (reference sequence). The CDR3 is made up of 14 amino acids. The V gene end was trimmed by 5 bases and the J gene end by 2 bases; junction bases not matched to a gene: 4. This CDR3 reads CASSTRTGAYEQYF. The CDR3 nucleotides are TGTGCCAGCAGCACAAGGACAGGGGCCTACGAGCAGTACTTC.

This clone was counted a few times. This chain uses TRBV10-2 with TRBJ1-1, with TRBD1 matching over 9 bases. This CDR3 contains 14 residues. V was clipped by 6 bases and J by 0 bases; unmatched bases: 2. The germline CDR1 and CDR2 sequences are WSHSY and SAAADI. The CDR3 here is CASRGQGLNTEAFF. Written as DNA, the CDR3 is TGCGCCAGCAGGGGACAGGGTTTGAACACTGAAGCTTTCTTT.

The J gene is TRBJ2-7, the V gene TRBV23-1; no clear D gene. TRBV23-1 is identified as an open reading frame with a role that is uncertain. V lost 4 bases, J lost 3 bases, and 10 bases lay in between. The CDR3 covers 13 residues. This CDR3 is CASSLGRFYEQYF. The CDR3 DNA reads as TGCGCCAGCAGTCTGGGCAGGTTCTACGAGCAGTACTTC.

The V and J genes are TRBV7-2 and TRBJ2-5, with 10 positions matching TRBD2. Germline trimming cut 1 base from V and 4 bases from J; bases unmatched to any gene: 6. CDR3 size: 16 residues. Germline assignment: CDR1 SGHTA and CDR2 FQGNSA. CDR3 in amino acids: CASSLGPAGGVETQYF. As DNA, the CDR3 is TGTGCCAGCAGCTTAGGGCCAGCGGGGGGGGTAGAGACCCAGTACTTC.

The chain joins TRBV7-8 to TRBJ1-5, with 8 bases fitting TRBD1. Germline loops: CDR1 SGHVS, CDR2 FQNEAQ. V shed 5 bases, J shed 3 bases, and the junction held 12 bases outside the gene matches. The CDR3 consists of 17 residues. Here the CDR3 reads CASSRKTGEGINQPQHF. As DNA, the CDR3 is TGTGCCAGCAGCCGAAAGACAGGGGAGGGCATCAATCAGCCCCAGCATTTT.

This chain links TRBV5-1 with TRBJ2-7; 8 nucleotides match TRBD1. V dropped 0 bases and J dropped 2; count of bases not matched to a gene: 1. The V gene's germline CDR1 is SGHRS and CDR2 YFSETQ. The CDR3 totals 14 residues. CDR3 sequence reads: CASSLATGAYEQYF. The DNA for the CDR3 is TGCGCCAGCAGCTTGGCGACAGGGGCCTACGAGCAGTACTTC.

The rearrangement joins TRBV5-1 to TRBJ2-7; D is perhaps TRBD2 (6 bases). Germline assignment: CDR1 SGHRS and CDR2 YFSETQ. There are 16 residues in the CDR3. V lost 0 bases and J lost 1, with 14 bases in between. The CDR3: CASSLGGNYPSYEQYF. CDR3 in DNA: TGCGCCAGCAGCTTGGGCGGGAATTATCCGTCCTACGAGCAGTACTTC.

This chain joins TRBV4-1 and TRBJ2-7; 13 nucleotides match TRBD2. The CDR3 sequence is 15 residues long. CDR1 MGHRA and CDR2 YSYEKL come from the germline V gene. V shed 4 bases, J shed 2 bases, and the junction held 2 bases outside the gene matches. Here the CDR3 reads CASSPGTSGTYEQYF. DNA of the CDR3: TGCGCCAGCAGCCCAGGGACTAGCGGGACCTACGAGCAGTACTTC.

The CDR3 is CASSWGDGRGETQYF. The CDR3 DNA reads as TGCGCCAGCAGCTGGGGGGACGGGAGAGGGGAGACCCAGTACTTC. This chain links TRBV5-1 with TRBJ2-5; possibly TRBD2 for D (6 bases). This CDR3 is 15 amino acids long. V shed 3 bases and J shed 5 bases, with 17 bases lying between them. Germline assignment: CDR1 SGHRS and CDR2 YFSETQ.

This rearrangement joins TRBV6-4 to TRBJ2-1; a possible D gene is TRBD1 (5 bases). CDR1 and CDR2 (germline): MRHNA, SNTAGT. V gave up 5 bases and J gave up 4 bases, with 9 bases separating them. The CDR3 spans 13 residues. The CDR3 sequence is CASSQDRYNEQFF. CDR3 in DNA: TGTGCCAGCAGTCAAGACAGATACAATGAGCAGTTCTTC.

The chain uses TRBV4-1 and TRBJ1-1, with no clear D. Germline lookup yields CDR1 MGHRA and CDR2 YSYEKL. The CDR3 sequence is 15 residues long. Deletions cut 1 base from V and 1 base from J, with 10 bases between. This CDR3 is CASSQAGSGNTEAFF. The DNA for the CDR3 is TGCGCCAGCAGCCAAGCCGGCAGCGGGAACACTGAAGCTTTCTTT.

The V and J genes are TRBV10-1 and TRBJ2-1; 12 bases agree with TRBD2. The CDR3 is 15 amino acids. CDR1 is WNHNN and CDR2 is SYGVQD in the germline V gene (reference sequence). J gave up 5 bases and V 8 bases, and 7 bases lay outside the gene matches. The CDR3 protein is CASRPSGGGDNEQFF. The CDR3 region has the DNA TGCGCCAGCCGCCCTAGCGGGGGGGGTGACAATGAGCAGTTCTTC.

This chain joins TRBV27 and TRBJ2-7; TRBD2 agrees at 8 bases. From germline, CDR1 is MNHEY and CDR2 SMNVEV (reference sequence). This CDR3 region has 14 residues. J gave up 3 bases and V 2 bases, and 3 bases lay outside the gene matches. The CDR3 DNA sequence: TGTGCCAGCAGTTTAGGCGGGGGGTTCTACGAGCAGTACTTC. As protein: CASSLGGGFYEQYF.